The clone carrying this T cell receptor (beta chain) was found a few times. The TCRbeta library was prepared with unique molecular identifiers. TCRdb reprocessed the PCR reads with MiXCR, giving one entry per CDR3 protein. Of more than 150,000 distinct CDR3 sequences in the sample, approximately 15% are singletons; the top ten hold over 10%. The data belong to a study of T-cell reconstitution after alpha-beta-depleted transplantation in children. This CDR3 has 14 amino acids. V lost 0 bases to trimming and J lost 9 bases, with 12 bases between them. Germline values: CDR1 LGHDT, CDR2 YNNKEL (reference sequence).

Sequences were derived from PBMCs from the stem cell graft donor, sampled from the stem cell graft. This sequence joins TRBV3-1 and TRBJ2-1; D gene uncertain. This receptor was obtained from a human donor who donated a stem cell graft to a child with acute lymphoblastic leukemia. CDR3 sequence (DNA): TGTGCCAGCAGCCAAGACGCCCGGTCGAGTGAGCAGTTCTTC. Its translation: CASSQDARSSEQFF.